These 22 T cell receptor beta chains share one sample of origin, sequenced in a study of human T cells and chemical hapten exposure. The time point is: healthy volunteer bleed at 2 weeks. Someone pulled total RNA out of unfractionated whole blood. TCRdb reprocessed the RACE reads via MiXCR and lists one record per CDR3 protein. The profile shows 80,000 to 100,000 distinct CDR3 sequences, approximately 10% of them singletons. The sequenced sample consisted of whole blood. These receptors were taken from a female donor in good health. Some clones in this sample may be carry-over from other donors' samples.

This clonotype was observed a few times. This chain links TRBV28 with TRBJ1-2; D not resolved. This CDR3 has 13 residues. The V end was cut by 5 bases, the J end by 0 bases, with 7 bases between. The germline gives CDR1 MDHEN, CDR2 SYDVKM. The CDR3: CASSTQTNYGYTF. The CDR3 bases are TGTGCCAGCAGTACACAGACTAACTATGGCTACACCTTC.

This clonotype was detected many times. The chain has TRBV11-2 and TRBJ1-5, with a tentative D call TRBD1 (5 bases). This CDR3 contains 14 residues. The ends were cut back, 5 bases at V and 6 bases at J, with 14 bases in the middle. Germline-derived CDR1 and CDR2 are SGHAT and FQNNGV. DNA of the CDR3: TGTGCCAGCAGCCAGGGACCCTCTTTTCAGCCCCAGCATTTT. Protein: CASSQGPSFQPQHF.

This clonotype appeared a few times. The chain recombines TRBV5-1 with TRBJ2-3, with 11 positions matching TRBD2. This CDR3 contains 18 residues. CDR1 is SGHRS and CDR2 is YFSETQ in the germline V gene. The trim removed 0 bases at V and 7 bases at J, leaving 13 bases unmatched. CDR3 loop: CASSLAGTSGNPTHTQYF. CDR3 bases: TGCGCCAGCAGCTTGGCCGGGACTAGCGGTAATCCAACGCATACGCAGTATTTT.

In DNA form, the CDR3 reads TGCGCCAGCAGCTCCGGGACGGGCGAGCAGTACTTC. It is translated as CASSSGTGEQYF. J is TRBJ2-7 and V is TRBV4-3; the D gene could be TRBD1 or TRBD2 (5 bases each). This CDR3 has 12 amino acids. The V gene's germline CDR1 is LGHNA and CDR2 YSLEER. Trimming pared 5 bases from V and 6 bases from J, leaving 11 bases between.

This clonotype was recorded at least ten times. The V and J genes are TRBV3-1 and TRBJ2-2; 9 bases are shared with TRBD2. The V and J ends lost 4 bases and 6 bases, in that order; junction bases with no gene match: 9. This CDR3 comprises 16 residues. From germline, CDR1 is LGHDT and CDR2 YNNKEL (reference sequence). The CDR3 DNA reads TGTGCCAGCAGCCCCACCGGGACTAGCTCCCCCGGGGAGCTGTTTTTT. Protein product: CASSPTGTSSPGELFF.

For this clonotype: This likely stems from a read error, as it lies one base from a far larger clone. The CDR3 nucleotides read TGTGCCAGCAGCTACACAGATACGCAGTATTTT. As protein: CASSYTDTQYF. The rearrangement joins TRBV11-2 to TRBJ2-3, with no clear D. Germline V gene lookup returns CDR1 SGHAT and CDR2 FQNNGV. V dropped 4 bases and J dropped 2 bases, with 1 base sitting between them. This CDR3 contains 11 residues.

V gene TRBV12-3 or TRBV12-4 combines with J gene TRBJ1-1; 9 bases match TRBD1. J gave up 5 bases and V 6 bases, and 10 bases lay outside the gene matches. This CDR3 comprises 15 residues. The CDR3 here is CASRQGDRVLTEAFF. In DNA, the CDR3 is TGTGCCAGCAGGCAAGGGGACAGGGTGCTTACTGAAGCTTTCTTT.

This clonotype was seen a handful of times. This chain links TRBV2 with TRBJ2-1, with 15 bases fitting TRBD2. Germline V CDR1 and CDR2: SNHLY, FYNNEI. This CDR3 is 16 amino acids long. V trimming: 4 bases; J trimming: 7 bases; junction bases outside the gene matches: 5. In DNA, the CDR3 is TGTGCCAGCAGTGGGACTAGCGGGAGGGGTTGGAATGAGCAGTTCTTC. Its translation: CASSGTSGRGWNEQFF.

The rearrangement uses TRBV5-6 and TRBJ1-2, with D unresolved. The ends were cut back, 3 bases at V and 3 bases at J, with 15 bases in the middle. In germline, CDR1 is SGHDT, CDR2 YYEEEE. The CDR3 consists of 15 residues. The CDR3 here is CASSSHSVVYYGYTF. The CDR3 DNA sequence: TGTGCCAGCAGCTCCCACTCAGTGGTGTACTATGGCTACACCTTC.

V gene TRBV5-1 combines with J gene TRBJ1-1; D is ambiguous. Trimming removed 5 bases from V and 4 bases from J, with 12 bases in between. Germline-derived CDR1 and CDR2 are SGHRS and YFSETQ. The CDR3 sequence is 13 residues long. This CDR3 reads CASRLSPGTEAFF. The CDR3 DNA reads as TGCGCCAGCAGGCTCTCCCCGGGCACTGAAGCTTTCTTT.

The chain recombines TRBV5-5 with TRBJ2-3; no firm D call. V was trimmed by 1 base and J by 6 bases, leaving 12 bases between them. Looked up from germline, CDR1 is SGHKS and CDR2 is YYEKEE (reference sequence). This CDR3 region has 14 residues. The CDR3 region is CASSLRAKGDTQYF. CDR3 sequence (DNA): TGTGCCAGCAGCTTGAGGGCGAAAGGGGATACGCAGTATTTT.

There are a few counts of this clonotype. The chain uses TRBV2 and TRBJ1-4; tentative D call: TRBD1 (5 bases). The CDR3 loop spans 15 amino acids. CDR1 and CDR2 (germline): SNHLY, FYNNEI. Trimming pared 3 bases from V and 4 bases from J, leaving 12 bases between. This CDR3 is CASSEGRRGNEKLFF. Written as DNA, the CDR3 is TGTGCCAGCAGTGAGGGTAGAAGGGGTAATGAAAAACTGTTTTTT.

The chain uses TRBV3-1 and TRBJ1-5, with TRBD1 identical over 7 bases. V shed 1 base, J shed 11 bases, and the junction held 14 bases outside the gene matches. The length of the CDR3 is 16 residues. Germline V gives CDR1 LGHDT, CDR2 YNNKEL (reference sequence). The DNA of the CDR3 is TGTGCCAGCAGCCAAGGATTGGCAGGGGGATCCGTGGCCCAGCATTTT. Translating it yields CASSQGLAGGSVAQHF.

The chain is built from TRBV5-1 and TRBJ2-1; 7 bases fit TRBD1. Germline lookup yields CDR1 SGHRS and CDR2 YFSETQ. Losses at the gene ends were 4 bases for V and 6 bases for J; bases not matched to a gene: 7. The CDR3 totals 14 residues. In DNA, the CDR3 is TGCGCCAGCAGCCCGGGACAGAGCCTCAATGAGCAGTTCTTC. Its translation is CASSPGQSLNEQFF. Variable domain in full (rest from reference TRBV5-1 and TRBJ2-1): KAGVTQTPRYLIKTRGQQVTLSCSPISGHRSVSWYQQTPGQGLQFLFEYFSETQRNKGNFPGRFSGRQFSNSRSEMNVSTLELGDSALYLCASSPGQSLNEQFFGPGTRLTVL.

This clonotype was seen ten or more times. The V and J genes are TRBV6-6 and TRBJ2-1; 9 bases map to TRBD2. Per the germline V gene, CDR1 is MNHNY and CDR2 is SVGAGI (reference sequence). The CDR3 spans 17 residues. V lost 6 bases and J lost 9; bases outside the gene matches: 18. The CDR3 loop reads CASSPPVEAGGEGEQFF. The CDR3, as DNA: TGTGCCAGCAGCCCCCCCGTAGAAGCGGGAGGAGAGGGTGAGCAGTTCTTC.

This clonotype was seen a handful of times. J is TRBJ1-5 and V is TRBV18; D perhaps matches TRBD1 (5 bases). CDR3 length: 18 amino acids. Trimming pared 3 bases from V and 3 bases from J, leaving 21 bases between. Germline-derived CDR1 and CDR2 are KGHSH and LQKENI. CDR3 sequence: CASSPIGGTGKINQPQHF. The CDR3 DNA follows: TGTGCCAGCTCACCCATAGGAGGGACGGGGAAAATCAATCAGCCCCAGCATTTT.

In its sample, this clonotype was seen many times. The rearrangement links TRBV5-1 to TRBJ2-2; D gene unclear. The CDR3 consists of 12 residues. The ends were cut back, 7 bases at V and 2 bases at J, with 6 bases in the middle. Germline V gives CDR1 SGHRS, CDR2 YFSETQ. The CDR3 sequence is CASAINTGELFF. DNA for the CDR3: TGCGCCAGCGCCATTAACACCGGGGAGCTGTTTTTT.

This clonotype has at least ten counts. The chain is built from TRBV29-1 and TRBJ1-1; possibly TRBD1 for D (6 bases). With 5 bases removed from V and 5 bases from J, the gap between germline ends came to 9 bases. Germline CDR1 reads SQVTM; CDR2 reads ANQGSEA. This CDR3 contains 11 residues. Here the CDR3 reads CSVYRATEAFF. The CDR3 nucleotides read TGCAGCGTTTACAGGGCAACTGAAGCTTTCTTT.

This clonotype showed up just a few times. V is TRBV6-1 and J is TRBJ2-3; D perhaps matches TRBD1 (6 bases). The germline V gene encodes CDR1 MNHNS and CDR2 SASEGT. The CDR3 sequence is 14 residues long. Trimming stripped 2 bases from V and 5 bases from J, with 11 bases between. The DNA for the CDR3 is TGTGCCAGCAGTGAATACCAGGGGAGAGATACGCAGTATTTT. Translated: CASSEYQGRDTQYF.

This clonotype was observed a handful of times. The V gene is TRBV24-1, the J gene TRBJ1-4, with 8 positions matching TRBD1. Germline V lookup: CDR1 KGHDR, CDR2 SFDVKD. V lost 9 bases, J lost 3 bases, and 2 bases stayed unmatched. CDR3 length: 13 residues. CDR3 in DNA: TGTGCCACCGGACAGGGCCCTAATGAAAAACTGTTTTTT. Translated, it gives CATGQGPNEKLFF.

The rearrangement uses TRBV29-1 and TRBJ2-6, with 7 bases fitting TRBD1. This CDR3 comprises 15 residues. Trimming took 7 bases from V and 0 from J; bases not matched to a gene: 6. Per germline, CDR1 SQVTM and CDR2 ANQGSEA. The CDR3 DNA sequence: TGCAGCGCCACAACAGGGGTCTCTGGGGCCAACGTCCTGACTTTC. Its protein product is CSATTGVSGANVLTF.

This clonotype was recorded a few times. The rearrangement uses TRBV10-3 and TRBJ2-7; a weak D match, TRBD1 (6 bases). The V end was cut by 6 bases, the J end by 6 bases, with 12 bases between. Germline V gives CDR1 ENHRY, CDR2 SYGVKD. The CDR3 extends over 12 amino acids. The CDR3 region is CAISPEGGEQYF. The CDR3 DNA sequence: TGTGCCATCAGCCCGGAAGGGGGCGAGCAGTACTTC.